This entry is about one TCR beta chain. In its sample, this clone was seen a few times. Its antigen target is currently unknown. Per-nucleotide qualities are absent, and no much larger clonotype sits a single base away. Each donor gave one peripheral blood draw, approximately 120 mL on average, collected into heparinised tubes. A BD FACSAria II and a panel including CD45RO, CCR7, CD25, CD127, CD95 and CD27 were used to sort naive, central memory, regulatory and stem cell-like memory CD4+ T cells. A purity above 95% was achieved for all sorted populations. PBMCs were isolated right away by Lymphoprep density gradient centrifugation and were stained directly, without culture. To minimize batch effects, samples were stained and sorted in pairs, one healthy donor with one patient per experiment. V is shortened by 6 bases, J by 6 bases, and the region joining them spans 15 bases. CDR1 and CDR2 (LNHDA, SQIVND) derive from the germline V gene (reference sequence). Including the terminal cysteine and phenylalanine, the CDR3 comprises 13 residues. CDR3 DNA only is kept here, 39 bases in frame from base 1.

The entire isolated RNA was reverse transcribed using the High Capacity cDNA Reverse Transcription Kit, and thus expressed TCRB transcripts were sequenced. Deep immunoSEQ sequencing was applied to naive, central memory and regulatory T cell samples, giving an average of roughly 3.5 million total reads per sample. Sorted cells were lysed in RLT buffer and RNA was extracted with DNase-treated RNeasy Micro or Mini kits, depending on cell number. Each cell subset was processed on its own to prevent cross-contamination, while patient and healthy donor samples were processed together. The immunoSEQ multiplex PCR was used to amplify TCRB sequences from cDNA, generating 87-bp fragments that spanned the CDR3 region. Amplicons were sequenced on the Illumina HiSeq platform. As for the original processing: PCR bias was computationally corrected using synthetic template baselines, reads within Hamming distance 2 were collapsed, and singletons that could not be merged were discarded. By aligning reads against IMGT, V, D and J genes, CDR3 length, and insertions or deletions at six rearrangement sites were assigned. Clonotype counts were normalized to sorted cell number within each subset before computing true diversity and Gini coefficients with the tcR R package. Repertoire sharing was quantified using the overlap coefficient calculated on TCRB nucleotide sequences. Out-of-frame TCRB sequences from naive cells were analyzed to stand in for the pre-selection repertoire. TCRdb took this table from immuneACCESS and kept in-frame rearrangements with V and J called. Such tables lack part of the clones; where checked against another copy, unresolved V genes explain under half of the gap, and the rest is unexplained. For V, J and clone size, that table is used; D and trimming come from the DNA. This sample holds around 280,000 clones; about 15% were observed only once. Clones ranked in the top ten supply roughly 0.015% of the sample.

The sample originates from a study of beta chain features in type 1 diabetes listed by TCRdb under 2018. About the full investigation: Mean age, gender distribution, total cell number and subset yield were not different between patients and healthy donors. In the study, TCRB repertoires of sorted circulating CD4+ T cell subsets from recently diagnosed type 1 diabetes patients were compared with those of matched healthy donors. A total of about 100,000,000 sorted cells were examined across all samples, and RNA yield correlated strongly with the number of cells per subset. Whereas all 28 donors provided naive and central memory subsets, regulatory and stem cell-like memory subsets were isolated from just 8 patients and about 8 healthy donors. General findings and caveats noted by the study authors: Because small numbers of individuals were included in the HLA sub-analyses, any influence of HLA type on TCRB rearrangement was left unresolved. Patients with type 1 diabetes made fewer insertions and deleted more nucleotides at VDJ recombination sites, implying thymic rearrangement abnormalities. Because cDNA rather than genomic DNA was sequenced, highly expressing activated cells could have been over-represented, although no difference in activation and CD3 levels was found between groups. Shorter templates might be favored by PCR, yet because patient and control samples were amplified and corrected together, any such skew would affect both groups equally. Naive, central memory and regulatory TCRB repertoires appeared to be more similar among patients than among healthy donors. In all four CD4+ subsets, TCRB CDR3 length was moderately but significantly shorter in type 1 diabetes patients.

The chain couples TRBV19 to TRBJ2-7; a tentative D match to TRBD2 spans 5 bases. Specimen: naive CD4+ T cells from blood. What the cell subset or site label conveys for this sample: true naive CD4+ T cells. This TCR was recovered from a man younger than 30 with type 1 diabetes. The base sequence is TGTGCCAGTAGCCGCGCGGGTGGTGGCGAGCAGTACTTC. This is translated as CASSRAGGGEQYF. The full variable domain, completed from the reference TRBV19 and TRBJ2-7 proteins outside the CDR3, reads DGGITQSPKYLFRKEGQNVTLSCEQNLNHDAMYWYRQDPGQGLRLIYYSQIVNDFQKGDIAEGYSVSREKKESFPLTVTSAQKNPTAFYLCASSRAGGGEQYFGPGTRLTVT.